The TCR beta chain under discussion was sequenced for a study of T-cell memory formation after mild COVID-19. CDR3 length: 14 residues. V was shortened by 5 bases and J by 6 bases, with 15 bases between the two germline ends. Germline V gives CDR1 MRHNA, CDR2 SNTAGT. TCRdb re-called the 5' RACE reads with MiXCR, one entry per CDR3 protein. The sample includes roughly 600,000 distinct CDR3 sequences, around 17% seen only once; the top ten take approximately 12%. This clonotype was seen just once. The receptor's source is an adult woman who had mild COVID-19 (a few samples of this study predate the infection). Cell type and time point are not known. The sample taken for sequencing was PBMCs or a T cell subset sorted from them (not recorded which). The chain links TRBV6-4 to TRBJ2-3; tentative D call: TRBD2 (6 bases). The CDR3 reads CASSTSPVGDTQYF. The CDR3 DNA follows: TGTGCCAGCAGTACTAGCCCGGTGGGGGATACGCAGTATTTT.